Following are 6 T cell receptor beta chains from one sample sequenced in a study of T cell changes during pregnancy in multiple sclerosis. Clones were sequenced by immunoSEQ multiplex PCR, and TCRdb holds only the in-frame ones, with some missing. The sample includes some 96,000 clones, about 92% of them seen just once. This sample comprised peripheral blood, obtained after pregnancy. The receptors derive from a female donor with multiple sclerosis, enrolled in a pregnancy study.

The chain recombines TRBV28 with TRBJ1-4, with D tentatively TRBD1 (6 bases). This CDR3 is 15 amino acids long. V was pared by 6 bases and J by 6 bases, with 17 bases between. Germline lookup yields CDR1 MDHEN and CDR2 SYDVKM. The CDR3 coding sequence is TGTGCCAGCAGCCCACAGGGTACGGGCTATGAAAAACTGTTTTTT. Translated: CASSPQGTGYEKLFF.

The J gene is TRBJ2-1, the V gene TRBV27; 7 positions agree with TRBD1. CDR1 and CDR2 from the germline V gene are MNHEY and SMNVEV (reference sequence). The CDR3 extends over 13 amino acids. J was trimmed by 10 bases and V by 5 bases; bases with no gene match: 8. The CDR3 reads CASSPNRGWEQFF. CDR3 nucleotide sequence: TGTGCCAGCAGTCCTAACAGGGGTTGGGAGCAGTTCTTC.

The chain couples TRBV10-3 to TRBJ2-2; D is possibly TRBD2 (6 bases). Germline V CDR1 and CDR2: ENHRY, SYGVKD. CDR3 size: 14 residues. V was trimmed by 6 bases and J by 5 bases, leaving 13 bases between them. Here the CDR3 reads CAISRRAVTGELFF. DNA for the CDR3: TGTGCCATCAGCCGGAGGGCTGTGACCGGGGAGCTGTTTTTT.

The rearrangement links TRBV5-1 to TRBJ2-1; TRBD2 agrees at 7 bases. The CDR3 contains 15 residues. Germline-derived CDR1 and CDR2 are SGHRS and YFSETQ. Unmatched junction bases numbered 5, after V lost 0 bases and J lost 5 bases. CDR3 in DNA: TGCGCCAGCAGCTTGGAAGTGGGAGGGAACAATGAGCAGTTCTTC. This encodes CASSLEVGGNNEQFF.

V is TRBV11-2 and J is TRBJ1-2; D unresolved. Trimming removed 0 bases from V and 2 bases from J, with 7 bases in between. The germline CDR1 and CDR2 sequences are SGHAT and FQNNGV. The CDR3 loop spans 14 amino acids. CDR3 loop: CASSLDRLNYGYTF. CDR3 bases: TGTGCCAGCAGCTTAGACAGACTAAACTATGGCTACACCTTC.

The CDR3 loop is CASSSTGGGTTNEKLFF. The CDR3, as DNA: TGTGCCAGCAGCTCTACAGGGGGCGGAACAACTAATGAAAAACTGTTTTTT. The chain combines TRBV7-9 with TRBJ1-4; 9 bases align to TRBD1. Germline CDR1 SEHNR, CDR2 FQNEAQ (reference sequence). The CDR3 is 17 amino acids. The ends lost 4 bases at V and 0 bases at J; junction bases unmatched: 6.